Presented here are 28 T cell receptor beta chains from one specimen sequenced in a study of OX40 agonist ivuxolimab in advanced cancers. Data came from immunoSEQ multiplex PCR; TCRdb stores just in-frame clones and leaves some out. The sample shows 55,000 to 60,000 clones, around four fifths of them seen only once. Sequences were derived from CD4+ or CD8+ T cells sorted from blood, sampled in a trial of the OX40 agonist ivuxolimab. Source of these receptors: an adult with an advanced solid tumor such as melanoma, head and neck, liver or kidney cancer.

This chain links TRBV6-5 with TRBJ2-7; 8 bases match TRBD1. Germline-derived CDR1 and CDR2 are MNHEY and SVGAGI. The CDR3 covers 13 residues. V was clipped by 7 bases and J by 4 bases; unmatched bases: 6. CDR3 protein: CASTPGTGYEQYF. In DNA, the CDR3 is TGTGCCAGCACCCCCGGGACAGGTTACGAGCAGTACTTC.

V is TRBV27 and J is TRBJ2-7; weak D call: TRBD2 (6 bases). Trimming left V 6 bases short and J 6 bases short, with 12 bases between. This CDR3 has 12 amino acids. The V gene's germline CDR1 is MNHEY and CDR2 SMNVEV (reference sequence). CDR3 nucleotides: TGTGCCAGCAGAAACCAGGGAGGCGAGCAGTACTTC. It codes for CASRNQGGEQYF.

This chain uses TRBV14 with TRBJ2-7, with 7 bases identical to TRBD2. Trimming took 0 bases from V and 6 from J; bases not matched to a gene: 8. The CDR3 contains 15 residues. Germline CDR1 reads SGHDN; CDR2 reads FVKESK. The CDR3 nucleotides are TGTGCCAGCAGCCAAGATCTGGCGGGAGTCGGCGAGCAGTACTTC. It codes for CASSQDLAGVGEQYF.

The V gene is TRBV7-2, the J gene TRBJ2-1; perhaps TRBD1 as D (5 bases). V was pared by 5 bases and J by 0 bases, with 20 bases between. There are 18 residues in the CDR3. CDR1 is SGHTA and CDR2 is FQGNSA in the germline V gene. The CDR3 region is CASSRPNRFFGSYNEQFF. The DNA of the CDR3 is TGTGCCAGCAGCCGCCCGAACAGGTTCTTTGGCTCCTACAATGAGCAGTTCTTC.

This clone was seen only once. This sequence joins TRBV6-5 and TRBJ2-7; TRBD1 matches at 7 bases. Trimming removed 7 bases from V and 7 bases from J; junction bases left unmatched: 7. There are 12 residues in the CDR3. Germline CDR1 reads MNHEY; CDR2 reads SVGAGI. The DNA of the CDR3 is TGTGCCAGCACTCAGGGGGACGGGGAGCAGTACTTC. It translates to CASTQGDGEQYF.

This chain links TRBV7-9 with TRBJ2-3, with 8 positions matching TRBD2. Germline V gene lookup returns CDR1 SEHNR and CDR2 FQNEAQ (reference sequence). The CDR3 is 18 residues long. The V and J ends lost 2 bases and 1 base, in that order; junction bases with no gene match: 11. The CDR3 nucleotides read TGTGCCAGCAGCTTATTGCCGGGAGGGCCGGGGGGCACAGATACGCAGTATTTT. Residues: CASSLLPGGPGGTDTQYF. Combining the CDR3 with reference TRBV7-9 and TRBJ2-3 gives the whole variable domain DTGVSQNPRHKITKRGQNVTFRCDPISEHNRLYWYRQTLGQGPEFLTYFQNEAQLEKSRLLSDRFSAERPKGSFSTLEIQRTEQGDSAMYLCASSLLPGGPGGTDTQYFGPGTRLTVL.

The rearrangement joins TRBV7-6 to TRBJ1-6; D might be TRBD1 (5 bases). The CDR3 spans 16 residues. Germline lookup yields CDR1 SGHVS and CDR2 FNYEAQ. The V end lost 3 bases, the J end lost 9 bases, and 18 bases lay between the germline ends. CDR3 region: CASSFEGPPVVSPLHF. Here the CDR3 DNA reads TGTGCCAGCAGCTTCGAGGGACCCCCTGTTGTTTCACCCCTCCACTTT. The full variable domain, in which reference TRBV7-6 and TRBJ1-6 provide the parts outside the CDR3, is GAGVSQSPRYKVTKRGQDVALRCDPISGHVSLYWYRQALGQGPEFLTYFNYEAQQDKSGLPNDRFSAERPEGSISTLTIQRTEQRDSAMYRCASSFEGPPVVSPLHFGNGTRLTVT.

The chain joins TRBV5-1 to TRBJ1-1; D perhaps matches TRBD1 (5 bases). Trimming shortened V by 0 bases and J by 4 bases, and 13 bases separated the two germline ends. Per germline, CDR1 SGHRS and CDR2 YFSETQ. The CDR3 extends over 15 amino acids. The CDR3, as DNA: TGCGCCAGCAGCTTGGGAGTGGGGCTAACCACTGAAGCTTTCTTT. Protein: CASSLGVGLTTEAFF.

Here the CDR3 reads CAISGWHNPSYRHGYTF. The CDR3 nucleotides are TGTGCCATCAGTGGTTGGCACAATCCTTCCTATCGCCATGGCTACACCTTC. V and J are TRBV10-3 and TRBJ1-2; no definite D call. This CDR3 contains 17 residues. V gave up 4 bases and J gave up 6 bases, with 24 bases separating them. Per germline, CDR1 ENHRY and CDR2 SYGVKD.

V and J are TRBV7-3 and TRBJ2-3; 7 bases line up with TRBD2. This CDR3 comprises 14 residues. Per germline, CDR1 SGHTA and CDR2 FQGTGA. The J segment lost 8 bases and the V segment lost 1 base, leaving 6 bases of the junction unmatched. For the CDR3, the DNA is TGTGCCAGCAGCTTAAAAGCGGGGCGGGGTACGCAGTATTTT. Protein sequence: CASSLKAGRGTQYF.

V usage is TRBV5-1 and J usage is TRBJ1-5; 10 nucleotides agree with TRBD1. This CDR3 region has 14 residues. V shed 2 bases and J 5 bases; nucleotides not matched to a gene: 1. Germline values: CDR1 SGHRS, CDR2 YFSETQ. CDR3: CASSLGQGDQPQHF. The CDR3 DNA is TGCGCCAGCAGCTTAGGACAGGGGGATCAGCCCCAGCATTTT.

This sequence joins TRBV6-9 and TRBJ2-1; 12 bases fit TRBD2. From germline, CDR1 is MNHGY and CDR2 SVAAGI. This CDR3 region has 14 residues. V shed 6 bases, J shed 4 bases, and the junction held 1 base outside the gene matches. The DNA for the CDR3 is TGTGCCAGCAGGACTAGCGGGAGATACAATGAGCAGTTCTTC. Its translation: CASRTSGRYNEQFF.

The chain uses TRBV7-9 and TRBJ1-6; 8 bases are shared with TRBD1. The CDR3 contains 14 residues. Germline V gene data show CDR1 as SEHNR and CDR2 as FQNEAQ (reference sequence). Unmatched junction bases numbered 6, after V lost 5 bases and J lost 9 bases. The CDR3 sequence: CASSLTTGASPLHF. CDR3 bases: TGTGCCAGCAGCCTCACGACAGGGGCTTCACCCCTCCACTTT.

This chain uses TRBV7-3 with TRBJ2-5; 9 bases match TRBD2. Germline assignment: CDR1 SGHTA and CDR2 FQGTGA. This CDR3 is built from 15 residues. After removal of 2 bases from V and 5 bases from J, the junction contained 6 bases not matched to a gene. The CDR3 DNA reads TGTGCCAGCAGCTTAGTAGCGGGGGTAGGGGAGACCCAGTACTTC. It encodes CASSLVAGVGETQYF.

This chain links TRBV6-1 with TRBJ2-5; 8 positions agree with TRBD1. V lost 6 bases and J lost 5; bases outside the gene matches: 5. Germline lookup yields CDR1 MNHNS and CDR2 SASEGT. The CDR3 is 13 residues long. The CDR3 is CASRAGGGETQYF. The CDR3 nucleotides are TGTGCCAGCAGGGCAGGGGGCGGGGAGACCCAGTACTTC.

In regard to this clone: In the same sample, other DNA sequences code for this CDR3. CDR3: CASSLQGAGNQPQHF. DNA for the CDR3: TGTGCCAGCAGTTTACAGGGGGCTGGCAATCAGCCCCAGCATTTT. V and J are TRBV2 and TRBJ1-5, with 9 bases aligning to TRBD1. Trimming removed 5 bases from V and 2 bases from J; junction bases left unmatched: 4. In germline, CDR1 is SNHLY, CDR2 FYNNEI. CDR3 length equals 15 residues.

This clone was detected a few times. CDR3 amino acids: CASSQEGQENIQYF. Here the CDR3 DNA reads TGCGCCAGCAGCCAAGAGGGACAGGAAAACATTCAGTACTTC. The J gene is TRBJ2-4, the V gene TRBV4-3; 8 bases line up with TRBD1. The CDR3 runs 14 residues. Germline lookup yields CDR1 LGHNA and CDR2 YSLEER. Unmatched junction bases numbered 0, after V lost 0 bases and J lost 5 bases.

The J gene is TRBJ2-5, the V gene TRBV10-3, with 7 bases matching TRBD2. The junction had 6 bases not matched to a gene; V was cut back by 6 bases and J by 2 bases. The CDR3 is 14 residues long. Germline V gives CDR1 ENHRY, CDR2 SYGVKD. The CDR3, as DNA: TGTGCCATCAGCCCAGGGAGGGATCAAGAGACCCAGTACTTC. As protein: CAISPGRDQETQYF.

This sequence joins TRBV18 and TRBJ1-1, with D perhaps TRBD1 (6 bases). V lost 0 bases to trimming and J lost 4 bases, with 9 bases between them. Germline CDR1 and CDR2: KGHSH and LQKENI. This CDR3 is built from 14 residues. The CDR3 bases are TGTGCCAGCTCACCACCGGACAGAGGCACTGAAGCTTTCTTT. Protein: CASSPPDRGTEAFF.

The chain combines TRBV7-2 with TRBJ2-1; D possibly corresponds to TRBD1 (6 bases). The CDR3 covers 15 residues. Trimming stripped 6 bases from V and 4 bases from J, with 16 bases between. Germline CDR1 reads SGHTA; CDR2 reads FQGNSA. In nucleotides, the CDR3 is TGTGCCAGCAGGAACTCAGGGGTGGGTTACAATGAGCAGTTCTTC. Translated: CASRNSGVGYNEQFF.

The V call is TRBV5-1, the J call TRBJ1-2; 7 bases line up with TRBD1. The CDR3 sequence is 18 residues long. Losses at the gene ends were 1 base for V and 6 bases for J; bases not matched to a gene: 18. CDR1 and CDR2 from the germline V gene are SGHRS and YFSETQ. The CDR3 reads CASSLSNRGGLIVDGYTF. As DNA, the CDR3 is TGCGCCAGCAGCTTGTCGAACAGGGGTGGTTTGATTGTCGATGGCTACACCTTC.

The chain employs TRBV7-3 and TRBJ2-2; no reliable D call. Deletions cut 1 base from V and 4 bases from J, with 7 bases between. There are 14 residues in the CDR3. Germline-derived CDR1 and CDR2 are SGHTA and FQGTGA. CDR3 region: CASSLNLLTGELFF. The CDR3 DNA sequence: TGTGCCAGCAGCTTAAACCTTCTCACCGGGGAGCTGTTTTTT.

The chain uses TRBV28 and TRBJ1-2; D remains unclear. The V gene lost 10 bases and the J gene lost 8 bases, with 14 bases spanning the gap. The V gene's germline CDR1 is MDHEN and CDR2 SYDVKM. CDR3 length equals 11 residues. The CDR3 DNA follows: TGTGCCATAGTAGAACAAAGAGGCTACACCTTC. It codes for CAIVEQRGYTF.

This chain joins TRBV29-1 and TRBJ2-7, with D unclear. The CDR3 consists of 12 residues. Trimming cost V 0 bases and J 2 bases, with 5 bases left between them. Germline V CDR1 and CDR2: SQVTM, ANQGSEA. This CDR3 is CSVEDPAYEQYF. As DNA, the CDR3 is TGCAGCGTTGAAGATCCCGCCTACGAGCAGTACTTC.

The chain carries TRBV23-1 and TRBJ1-5; maybe TRBD1 (6 bases). TRBV23-1 is annotated as an ORF whose role is uncertain. The V gene lost 6 bases and the J gene lost 9 bases, with 21 bases spanning the gap. CDR3 length: 15 residues. CDR3 nucleotides: TGCGCCAGCAGACAGGGACGGTTTTGGGTTTCGCCCCAGCATTTT. Amino acid sequence: CASRQGRFWVSPQHF.

The rearrangement links TRBV27 to TRBJ2-5, with TRBD2 matching 9 bases. The CDR3 has 17 residues. Germline V lookup: CDR1 MNHEY, CDR2 SMNVEV (reference sequence). V gave up 2 bases and J gave up 5 bases; unmatched junction bases: 12. This chain's CDR3 is CASSLGVGREGGETQYF. In DNA form, the CDR3 reads TGTGCCAGCAGTTTAGGCGTCGGGCGGGAGGGTGGTGAGACCCAGTACTTC.

The J gene is TRBJ1-1, the V gene TRBV5-5; D remains unclear. The CDR3 has 13 residues. Trimming cost V 1 base and J 1 base, with 5 bases left between them. Germline V gene data show CDR1 as SGHKS and CDR2 as YYEKEE (reference sequence). Written as DNA, the CDR3 is TGTGCCAGCAGCTTGATGGCGAACACTGAAGCTTTCTTT. Its protein product is CASSLMANTEAFF.

This clone appeared a single time. The V and J genes are TRBV30 and TRBJ2-7; 7 nucleotides align to TRBD2. Per germline, CDR1 GTSNPN and CDR2 SVGIG (reference sequence). The ends lost 1 base at V and 2 bases at J; junction bases unmatched: 8. The CDR3 runs 15 residues. CDR3 nucleotides: TGTGCCTGGAGTGCCCCGCGGGCGGGAGCCTACGAGCAGTACTTC. Its translation: CAWSAPRAGAYEQYF.